This T cell receptor beta chain was documented in a study of read filtering for tumor transcriptome and immune sequencing. Findings and limits, study-wide: IR-seq and RNA-seq agreed better without single-read clonotypes. Sorted CD138-negative bone marrow cells were not purified T cells. IR-seq captured clonotypes deeper and more reliably than RNA-seq.

This clonotype was counted ten times or more. Its matching antigen is unknown. The CDR3 has 13 amino acids. Germline CDR1 reads SGHTA; CDR2 reads FQGNSA. The V and J ends lost 7 bases and 4 bases respectively, with 13 bases between them. This library used roughly 400 ng RNA and molecular barcoded adaptors spanning alpha/delta and beta/gamma chains. TCRdb recomputed calls from the reads with MiXCR, one row per CDR3 protein. The table lists tens of thousands of distinct CDR3 sequences, about 12% of them singletons. Material: a population of CD138-negative cells sorted from bone marrow. The receptor comes from a donor at least 40 years old with multiple myeloma. V is TRBV7-2 and J is TRBJ1-2; tentatively, D is TRBD1 (6 bases). DNA of the CDR3: TGTGCCAGCAAATACACAGGGTTCTATGGCTACACCTTC. The encoded protein is CASKYTGFYGYTF. The entire variable domain, with the rest obtained from reference TRBV7-2 and TRBJ1-2, is as follows: GAGVSQSPSNKVTEKGKDVELRCDPISGHTALYWYRQSLGQGLEFLIYFQGNSAPDKSGLPSDRFSAERTGGSVSTLTIQRTQQEDSAVYLCASKYTGFYGYTFGSGTRLTVV.